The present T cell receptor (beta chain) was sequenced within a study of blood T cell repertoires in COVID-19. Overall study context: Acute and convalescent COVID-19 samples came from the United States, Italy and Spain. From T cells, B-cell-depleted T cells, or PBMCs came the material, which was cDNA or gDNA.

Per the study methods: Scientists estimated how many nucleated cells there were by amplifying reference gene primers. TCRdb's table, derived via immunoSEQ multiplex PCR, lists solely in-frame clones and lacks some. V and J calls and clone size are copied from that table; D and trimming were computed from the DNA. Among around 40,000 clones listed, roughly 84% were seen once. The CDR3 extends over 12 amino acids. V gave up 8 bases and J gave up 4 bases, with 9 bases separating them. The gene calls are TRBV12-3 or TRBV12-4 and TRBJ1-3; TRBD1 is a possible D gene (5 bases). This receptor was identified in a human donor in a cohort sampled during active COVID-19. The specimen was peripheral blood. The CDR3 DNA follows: TGTGCCAGCGGGGGGGTAGGAAACACCATATATTTT. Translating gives CASGGVGNTIYF.